These T cell receptor beta chains were read from a single sample in a study of PD-1 blockade in classical Hodgkin lymphoma. Libraries were prepared by immunoSEQ multiplex PCR; TCRdb keeps only in-frame clonotypes and omits some of them. This sample has over 20,000 clones, with approximately 73% found just once. Here the sequenced sample was peripheral blood mononuclear cells (PBMCs), taken before the second cycle of nivolumab. Source of these receptors: a human donor with classical Hodgkin lymphoma. Each CDR3 is given with its conserved first and last residue. A D gene is named only where the DNA matches it firmly. Clone size appears in some rows only: once, few, many, or a class for an expanded clone.

v_call: TRBV10-2; j_call: TRBJ1-2; clone_size: .; d_call: .; cdr3_length: 12; cdr3_aa: CASTNRESGYTF; cdr3_nt: TGCGCCAGCACTAACAGGGAATCTGGCTACACCTTC
v_call: TRBV5-6; j_call: TRBJ2-1; clone_size: .; d_call: .; cdr3_length: 13; cdr3_aa: CASSNLGPGEQFF; cdr3_nt: TGTGCCAGCAGCAATCTAGGTCCCGGCGAGCAGTTCTTC
v_call: TRBV28; j_call: TRBJ1-5; clone_size: .; d_call: TRBD1; cdr3_length: 15; cdr3_aa: CASKKTGRGNQPQHF; cdr3_nt: TGTGCCAGCAAAAAGACAGGGCGCGGCAATCAGCCCCAGCATTTT
v_call: TRBV19; j_call: TRBJ1-1; clone_size: few; d_call: TRBD1; cdr3_length: 15; cdr3_aa: CASTNPGTGIGGAFF; cdr3_nt: TGTGCCAGTACCAACCCTGGGACAGGGATCGGGGGCGCTTTCTTT
v_call: TRBV11-2; j_call: TRBJ2-7; clone_size: .; d_call: TRBD2; cdr3_length: 16; cdr3_aa: CASSLVSGPILSEQYF; cdr3_nt: TGTGCCAGCAGCTTAGTTAGCGGGCCTATACTGTCCGAGCAGTACTTC
v_call: TRBV29-1; j_call: TRBJ2-5; clone_size: .; d_call: TRBD2; cdr3_length: 15; cdr3_aa: CSTGAGAVFQETQYF; cdr3_nt: TGCAGCACCGGGGCGGGAGCGGTTTTCCAGGAGACCCAGTACTTC
v_call: TRBV5-1; j_call: TRBJ2-2; clone_size: .; d_call: .; cdr3_length: 12; cdr3_aa: CASSSWGRELFF; cdr3_nt: TGCGCCAGCAGTTCGTGGGGCCGGGAGCTGTTTTTT
v_call: TRBV7-2; j_call: TRBJ2-2; clone_size: .; d_call: TRBD2; cdr3_length: 15; cdr3_aa: CASSSRIAGGGELFF; cdr3_nt: TGTGCCAGCAGCTCTCGGATAGCGGGAGGCGGGGAGCTGTTTTTT
v_call: TRBV19; j_call: TRBJ2-2; clone_size: .; d_call: TRBD1; cdr3_length: 16; cdr3_aa: CASSHDRGRGTGELFF; cdr3_nt: TGTGCCAGTAGCCATGACAGGGGGCGAGGCACCGGGGAGCTGTTTTTT
v_call: TRBV10-3; j_call: TRBJ2-5; clone_size: .; d_call: TRBD1; cdr3_length: 16; cdr3_aa: CAIRDTGGSLAETQYF; cdr3_nt: TGTGCCATCAGGGATACAGGGGGTTCTTTGGCGGAGACCCAGTACTTC
v_call: TRBV28; j_call: TRBJ2-7; clone_size: .; d_call: TRBD2; cdr3_length: 14; cdr3_aa: CASSLASGSYEQYF; cdr3_nt: TGTGCCAGCAGTTTGGCTAGCGGGAGTTACGAGCAGTACTTC
v_call: TRBV5-8; j_call: TRBJ2-7; clone_size: .; d_call: TRBD1; cdr3_length: 14; cdr3_aa: CASSLETGGHEQYF; cdr3_nt: TGTGCCAGCAGCTTGGAGACAGGGGGGCACGAGCAGTACTTC
v_call: TRBV18; j_call: TRBJ1-1; clone_size: .; d_call: .; cdr3_length: 13; cdr3_aa: CASSPAGSTEAFF; cdr3_nt: TGTGCCAGCTCACCTGCAGGGAGCACTGAAGCTTTCTTT
v_call: TRBV6-5; j_call: TRBJ1-3; clone_size: .; d_call: TRBD1; cdr3_length: 15; cdr3_aa: CASSRGQIPGNTIYF; cdr3_nt: TGTGCCAGCAGCAGGGGACAGATTCCTGGAAACACCATATATTTT
v_call: TRBV19; j_call: TRBJ2-7; clone_size: .; d_call: TRBD2; cdr3_length: 15; cdr3_aa: CASSLLAGGPHEQYF; cdr3_nt: TGTGCCAGTAGCTTGCTAGCGGGAGGGCCCCACGAGCAGTACTTC
v_call: TRBV29-1; j_call: TRBJ2-3; clone_size: .; d_call: .; cdr3_length: 14; cdr3_aa: CSVGRFPPADTQYF; cdr3_nt: TGCAGCGTCGGACGATTCCCGCCCGCAGATACGCAGTATTTT